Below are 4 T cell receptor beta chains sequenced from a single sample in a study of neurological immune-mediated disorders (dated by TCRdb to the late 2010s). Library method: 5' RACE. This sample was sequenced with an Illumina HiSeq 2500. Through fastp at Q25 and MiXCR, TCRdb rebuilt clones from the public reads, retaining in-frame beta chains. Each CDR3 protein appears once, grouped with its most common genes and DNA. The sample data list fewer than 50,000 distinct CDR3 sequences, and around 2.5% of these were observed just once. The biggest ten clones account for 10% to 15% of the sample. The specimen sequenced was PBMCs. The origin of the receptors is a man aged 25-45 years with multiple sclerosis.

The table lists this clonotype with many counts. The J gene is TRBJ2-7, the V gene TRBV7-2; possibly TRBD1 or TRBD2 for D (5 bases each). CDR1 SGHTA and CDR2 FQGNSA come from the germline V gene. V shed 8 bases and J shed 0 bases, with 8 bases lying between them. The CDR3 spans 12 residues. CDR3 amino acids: CASRDASYEQYF. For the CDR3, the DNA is TGTGCCAGCCGGGACGCCTCCTACGAGCAGTACTTC.

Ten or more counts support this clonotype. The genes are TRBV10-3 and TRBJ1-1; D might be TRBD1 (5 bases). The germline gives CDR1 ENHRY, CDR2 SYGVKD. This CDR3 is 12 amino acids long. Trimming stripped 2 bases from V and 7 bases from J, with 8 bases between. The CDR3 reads CAISEGAGEAFF. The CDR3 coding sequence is TGTGCCATCAGTGAGGGGGCGGGTGAAGCTTTCTTT.

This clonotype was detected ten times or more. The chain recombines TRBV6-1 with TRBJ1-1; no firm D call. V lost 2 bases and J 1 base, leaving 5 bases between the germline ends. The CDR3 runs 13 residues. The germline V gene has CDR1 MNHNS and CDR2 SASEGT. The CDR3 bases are TGTGCCAGCAGTGAAAAGGAGAACACTGAAGCTTTCTTT. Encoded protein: CASSEKENTEAFF.

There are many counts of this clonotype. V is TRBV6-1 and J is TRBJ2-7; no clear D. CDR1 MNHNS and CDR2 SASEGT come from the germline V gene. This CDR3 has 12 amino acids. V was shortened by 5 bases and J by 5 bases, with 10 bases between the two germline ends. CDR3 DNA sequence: TGTGCCAGCAGTACCGTGGGCCACGAGCAGTACTTC. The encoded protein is CASSTVGHEQYF.